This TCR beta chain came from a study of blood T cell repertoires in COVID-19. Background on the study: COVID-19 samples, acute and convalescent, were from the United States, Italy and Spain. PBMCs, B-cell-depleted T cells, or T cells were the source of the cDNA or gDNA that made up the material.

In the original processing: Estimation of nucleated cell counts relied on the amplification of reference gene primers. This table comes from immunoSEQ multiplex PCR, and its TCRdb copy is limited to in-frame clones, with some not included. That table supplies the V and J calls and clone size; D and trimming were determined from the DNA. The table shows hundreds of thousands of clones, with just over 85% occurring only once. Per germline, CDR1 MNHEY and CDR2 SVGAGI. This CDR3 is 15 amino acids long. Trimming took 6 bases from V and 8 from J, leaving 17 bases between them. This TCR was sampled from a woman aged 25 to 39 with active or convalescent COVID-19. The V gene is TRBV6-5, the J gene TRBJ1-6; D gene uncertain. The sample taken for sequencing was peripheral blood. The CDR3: CASRPAAVQDSPLHF. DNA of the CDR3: TGTGCCAGCAGACCCGCAGCGGTGCAGGATTCACCCCTCCACTTT.